The 3 T cell receptor beta chains reported below all come from one sample, sequenced in a study of blood T cell repertoires in COVID-19. Measured with immunoSEQ multiplex PCR; TCRdb has only the in-frame clones, and not every one. The sample includes roughly 230,000 clones, roughly 90% of them seen just once. The material sequenced was peripheral blood. The receptors were sampled from a woman between 55 and 75 years old with COVID-19, enrolled during active disease.

J is TRBJ2-6 and V is TRBV29-1, with D perhaps TRBD1 (6 bases). V was pared by 6 bases and J by 0 bases, with 9 bases between. This CDR3 spans 14 amino acids. Germline V CDR1 and CDR2: SQVTM, ANQGSEA. The CDR3 sequence: CSVEQGSGANVLTF. The CDR3 DNA is TGCAGCGTCGAACAGGGCTCTGGGGCCAACGTCCTGACTTTC.

V usage is TRBV3-1 (or the pseudogene TRBV3-2) and J usage is TRBJ1-3, with 9 bases lining up with TRBD1. J gave up 4 bases and V 4 bases, and 20 bases lay outside the gene matches. Looked up from germline, CDR1 is LGHDT and CDR2 is YNNKEL (reference sequence). The CDR3 extends over 20 amino acids. CDR3 DNA sequence: TGTGCCAGCAGCCCTCAATCCGGGACAGGGAGTCTTTCTGCGGGAAACACCATATATTTT. The encoded protein is CASSPQSGTGSLSAGNTIYF.

The chain couples TRBV9 to TRBJ1-6, with TRBD1 as a possible D gene (6 bases). The germline V gene has CDR1 SGDLS and CDR2 YYNGEE. V was pared by 4 bases and J by 7 bases, with 12 bases between. The CDR3 spans 14 residues. The CDR3 reads CASSPQGENSPLHF. CDR3 coding DNA: TGTGCCAGCAGCCCACAGGGAGAGAATTCACCCCTCCACTTT.